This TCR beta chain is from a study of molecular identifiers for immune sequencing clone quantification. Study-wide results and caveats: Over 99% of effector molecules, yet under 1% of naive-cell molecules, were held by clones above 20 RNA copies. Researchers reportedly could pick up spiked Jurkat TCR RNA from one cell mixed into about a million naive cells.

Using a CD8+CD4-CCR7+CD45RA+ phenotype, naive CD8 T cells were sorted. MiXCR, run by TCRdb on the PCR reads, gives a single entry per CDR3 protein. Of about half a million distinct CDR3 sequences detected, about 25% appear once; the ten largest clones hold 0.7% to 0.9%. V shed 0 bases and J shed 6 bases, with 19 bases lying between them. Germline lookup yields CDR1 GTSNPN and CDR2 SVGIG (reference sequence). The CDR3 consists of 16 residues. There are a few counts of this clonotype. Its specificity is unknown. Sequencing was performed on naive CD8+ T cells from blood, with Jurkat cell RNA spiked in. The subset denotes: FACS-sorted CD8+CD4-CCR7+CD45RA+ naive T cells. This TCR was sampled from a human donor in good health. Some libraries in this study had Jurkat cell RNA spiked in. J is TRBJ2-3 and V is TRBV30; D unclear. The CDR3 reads CAWSVPSTLFGDTQYF. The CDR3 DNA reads TGTGCCTGGAGTGTCCCCTCTACTCTTTTTGGTGATACGCAGTATTTT.